This entry lists 31 T cell receptor beta chains sequenced from one sample in a study of T-cell reconstitution after alpha-beta-depleted transplantation in children. Researchers prepared the TCRbeta library using unique molecular identifiers, the study reports. TCRdb recomputed calls from the PCR reads with MiXCR, one row per CDR3 protein. Seen here are around 960,000 distinct CDR3 sequences, about 29% observed once, and the top ten hold roughly 30%. Here the sequenced sample was PBMCs, mostly from graft donor cells, taken 360 days after TCRalphabeta/CD19-depleted stem cell transplant. Source of these receptors: a boy under three years old who had a stem cell transplant for SCID, so the T cells may come from the graft donor.

This clonotype was picked up a small number of times. This sequence joins TRBV3-1 and TRBJ2-1; D is unresolved. CDR1 is LGHDT, CDR2 YNNKEL, per germline (reference sequence). The CDR3 sequence is 16 residues long. The V end lost 3 bases, the J end lost 2 bases, and 14 bases lay between the germline ends. The CDR3 DNA sequence: TGTGCCAGCAGCCATCGAGTACGGAAGCCCTACAATGAGCAGTTCTTC. It yields the protein CASSHRVRKPYNEQFF.

There are a few counts of this clonotype. This sequence joins TRBV25-1 and TRBJ1-5; D gene ambiguous. There are 13 residues in the CDR3. V lost 4 bases and J 7 bases, leaving 11 bases between the germline ends. The V gene's germline CDR1 is MGHDK and CDR2 SYGVNS. CDR3 amino acids: CASSAMDRQPQHF. In nucleotides, the CDR3 is TGTGCCAGCAGTGCGATGGATAGACAGCCCCAGCATTTT.

V gene TRBV10-3 combines with J gene TRBJ2-3, with a tentative D call TRBD2 (5 bases). Looked up from germline, CDR1 is ENHRY and CDR2 is SYGVKD. V was shortened by 6 bases and J by 0 bases, with 13 bases between the two germline ends. The CDR3 runs to 15 residues. The CDR3 nucleotides read TGTGCCATCAGGGGAAATGGCGGGAGCACAGATACGCAGTATTTT. Residues: CAIRGNGGSTDTQYF.

This clonotype was seen a few times. The chain links TRBV7-8 to TRBJ1-1, with D hard to call. Trimming took off 4 bases at V and 2 bases at J, with 14 bases between the two ends. This CDR3 has 15 residues. Per the germline V gene, CDR1 is SGHVS and CDR2 is FQNEAQ. The CDR3 here is CASSSGPMPNTEAFF. The CDR3, as DNA: TGTGCCAGCAGCTCGGGTCCGATGCCTAACACTGAAGCTTTCTTT.

J is TRBJ1-4 and V is TRBV4-3; D call uncertain. CDR3 size: 15 residues. Germline CDR1 is LGHNA and CDR2 is YSLEER. V dropped 1 base and J dropped 4 bases, with 10 bases sitting between them. For the CDR3, the DNA is TGCGCCAGCAGCCAAGTGGGCAGCTTTAATGAAAAACTGTTTTTT. Its translation: CASSQVGSFNEKLFF.

The chain recombines TRBV6-5 with TRBJ1-4; D unclear. The V gene lost 2 bases and the J gene lost 8 bases, with 9 bases spanning the gap. The CDR3 consists of 13 residues. The germline V gene encodes CDR1 MNHEY and CDR2 SVGAGI. The CDR3 bases are TGTGCCAGCAGTTACGTAGAACGAGAAAAACTGTTTTTT. It translates to CASSYVEREKLFF.

This clonotype was counted only a few times. The chain joins TRBV5-1 to TRBJ2-7; 8 bases agree with TRBD1. The CDR3 spans 13 residues. V dropped 5 bases and J dropped 5; count of bases not matched to a gene: 6. The germline gives CDR1 SGHRS, CDR2 YFSETQ. The CDR3 spells CASRAGTGDEQYF. In nucleotides, the CDR3 is TGCGCCAGCAGGGCCGGGACAGGAGACGAGCAGTACTTC.

This clonotype was detected ten times or more. The J gene is TRBJ2-1, the V gene TRBV9; D is perhaps TRBD1 (6 bases). From germline, CDR1 is SGDLS and CDR2 YYNGEE. CDR3 length: 15 residues. Deletions cut 2 bases from V and 1 base from J, with 10 bases between. CDR3 residues: CASSVRQGSYNEQFF. In DNA, the CDR3 is TGTGCCAGCAGCGTTAGGCAGGGGTCCTACAATGAGCAGTTCTTC.

V gene TRBV20-1 combines with J gene TRBJ2-3; D not resolved. Trimming took 4 bases from V and 6 from J, leaving 20 bases between them. The length of the CDR3 is 15 residues. CDR1 DFQATT and CDR2 SNEGSKA come from the germline V gene (reference sequence). CDR3 DNA sequence: TGCAGTGCTAAGTGGCCCACAGCTTTGTTGGATACGCAGTATTTT. Translating gives CSAKWPTALLDTQYF.

CDR3 nucleotides: TGCGCCAGCAGCCCGGACAGCTACGAGCGAGGGCAGTACTTC. Protein sequence: CASSPDSYERGQYF. This chain joins TRBV5-1 and TRBJ2-7, with a weak D call TRBD1 (6 bases). Germline V lookup: CDR1 SGHRS, CDR2 YFSETQ. V was pared by 4 bases and J by 9 bases, with 20 bases between. This CDR3 contains 14 residues.

This clonotype was detected once. J is TRBJ2-7 and V is TRBV9, with 7 bases aligning to TRBD1. The CDR3 covers 14 residues. Germline V CDR1 and CDR2: SGDLS, YYNGEE. J lost 3 bases, V lost 0 bases, and 3 bases had no gene match. The CDR3 reads CASSVGYRGYEQYF. In nucleotides, the CDR3 is TGTGCCAGCAGCGTAGGGTACAGGGGCTACGAGCAGTACTTC. Full variable domain (remainder filled in from reference TRBV9 and TRBJ2-7): DSGVTQTPKHLITATGQRVTLRCSPRSGDLSVYWYQQSLDQGLQFLIQYYNGEERAKGNILERFSAQQFPDLHSELNLSSLELGDSALYFCASSVGYRGYEQYFGPGTRLTVT.

The CDR3 protein is CSARQAPSTDTQYF. The CDR3, as DNA: TGCAGTGCTAGACAGGCGCCTAGCACAGATACGCAGTATTTT. The chain has TRBV20-1 and TRBJ2-3, with D unclear. The V gene lost 2 bases and the J gene lost 0 bases, with 9 bases spanning the gap. Germline V lookup: CDR1 DFQATT, CDR2 SNEGSKA (reference sequence). The CDR3 extends over 14 amino acids.

The V call is TRBV9, the J call TRBJ2-5, with 16 bases that match TRBD2. The V gene's germline CDR1 is SGDLS and CDR2 YYNGEE. V shed 1 base and J 2 bases; nucleotides not matched to a gene: 14. The CDR3 totals 21 residues. The CDR3 is CASSVTPGLAGGLSPQETQYF. As DNA, the CDR3 is TGTGCCAGCAGCGTAACTCCGGGACTAGCGGGGGGGCTCTCCCCACAAGAGACCCAGTACTTC. Full variable domain (missing parts from reference TRBV9 and TRBJ2-5): DSGVTQTPKHLITATGQRVTLRCSPRSGDLSVYWYQQSLDQGLQFLIQYYNGEERAKGNILERFSAQQFPDLHSELNLSSLELGDSALYFCASSVTPGLAGGLSPQETQYFGPGTRLLVL.

The CDR3: CSVSARQGVAGELFF. The CDR3 DNA sequence: TGCAGCGTCTCGGCTCGACAGGGGGTGGCCGGGGAGCTGTTTTTT. The chain recombines TRBV29-1 with TRBJ2-2; 9 positions match TRBD1. The CDR3 is 15 amino acids. V lost 6 bases, J lost 6 bases, and 11 bases stayed unmatched. Germline V gene sequence: CDR1 SQVTM, CDR2 ANQGSEA.

This clonotype was detected a few times. This sequence joins TRBV4-1 and TRBJ2-3; TRBD2 aligns across 9 bases. Losses at the gene ends were 4 bases for V and 3 bases for J; bases not matched to a gene: 8. Germline values: CDR1 MGHRA, CDR2 YSYEKL. The CDR3 spans 16 residues. The CDR3 DNA follows: TGCGCCAGCAGCCTGACTAGCGGATTTGGGACAGATACGCAGTATTTT. Protein product: CASSLTSGFGTDTQYF.

The CDR3 reads CASSPRLTGLGTQYF. CDR3 DNA: TGTGCCAGCAGCCCCAGGCTGACAGGCTTGGGGACCCAGTACTTC. This chain uses TRBV6-1 with TRBJ2-5; D perhaps matches TRBD1 (6 bases). Looked up from germline, CDR1 is MNHNS and CDR2 is SASEGT. Trimming left V 6 bases short and J 7 bases short, with 21 bases between. This CDR3 comprises 15 residues.

This chain uses TRBV5-1 with TRBJ2-2; 11 nucleotides align to TRBD2. Germline values: CDR1 SGHRS, CDR2 YFSETQ. CDR3 length: 18 residues. With V trimmed by 0 bases and J by 8 bases, 12 bases remained unmatched. The CDR3 is CASSLAGTSGAKAGELFF. Here the CDR3 DNA reads TGCGCCAGCAGCTTGGCCGGGACTAGCGGAGCCAAGGCAGGGGAGCTGTTTTTT.

This clonotype was observed a few times. V usage is TRBV12-3 or TRBV12-4 and J usage is TRBJ2-1; D may be TRBD1 (7 bases). This CDR3 comprises 15 residues. The V end lost 1 base, the J end lost 9 bases, and 16 bases lay between the germline ends. The CDR3 loop is CASSLGRGRWSEQFF. The CDR3 coding sequence is TGTGCCAGCAGTTTAGGGAGGGGGCGGTGGAGTGAGCAGTTCTTC.

The chain joins TRBV5-1 to TRBJ1-1; D ambiguous. CDR1 is SGHRS and CDR2 is YFSETQ in the germline V gene. This CDR3 has 15 residues. The V end was cut by 2 bases, the J end by 4 bases, with 15 bases between. The CDR3 nucleotides read TGCGCCAGCAGCTTATCTTGGGAAATGGGCACTGAAGCTTTCTTT. Translating it yields CASSLSWEMGTEAFF.

The chain couples TRBV19 to TRBJ2-7; D remains ambiguous. V lost 1 base, J lost 1 base, and 11 bases lay in between. The CDR3 is 15 residues long. Germline V CDR1 and CDR2: LNHDA, SQIVND (reference sequence). CDR3 region: CASSIAARLSYEQYF. The CDR3 DNA reads TGTGCCAGTAGTATAGCGGCCCGTTTATCCTACGAGCAGTACTTC. Full variable domain (rest looked up from reference TRBV19 and TRBJ2-7): DGGITQSPKYLFRKEGQNVTLSCEQNLNHDAMYWYRQDPGQGLRLIYYSQIVNDFQKGDIAEGYSVSREKKESFPLTVTSAQKNPTAFYLCASSIAARLSYEQYFGPGTRLTVT.

In its sample, this clonotype was seen many times. This rearrangement joins TRBV15 to TRBJ2-5, with no clear D. CDR3 length: 13 residues. V was pared by 1 base and J by 2 bases, with 5 bases between. CDR1 and CDR2 from the germline V gene are LNHNV and YYDKDF (reference sequence). For the CDR3, the DNA is TGTGCCACCAGCAGAGGTCTTCAAGAGACCCAGTACTTC. This sequence encodes CATSRGLQETQYF.

This clonotype was picked up a small number of times. The V call is TRBV28, the J call TRBJ1-5, with D uncertain. Germline CDR1 and CDR2: MDHEN and SYDVKM. V was clipped by 0 bases and J by 7 bases, with 4 bases between them. CDR3 length: 12 residues. The CDR3 DNA is TGTGCCAGCAGTTTATGGGCCCAGCCCCAGCATTTT. Its translation is CASSLWAQPQHF.

This chain links TRBV12-3 or TRBV12-4 with TRBJ2-5; the D gene is possibly TRBD2 (7 bases). The CDR3 contains 14 residues. The V end was cut by 1 base, the J end by 5 bases, with 11 bases between. CDR3 protein: CASSLGGGPETQYF. Here the CDR3 DNA reads TGTGCCAGCAGTTTAGGGGGGGGGCCGGAGACCCAGTACTTC.

This clonotype appeared a few times. This chain joins TRBV10-3 and TRBJ2-1; TRBD2 aligns across 8 bases. Germline V lookup: CDR1 ENHRY, CDR2 SYGVKD. V dropped 9 bases and J dropped 2; count of bases not matched to a gene: 3. CDR3 size: 13 residues. The CDR3 spells CAIAGATYNEQFF. CDR3 DNA sequence: TGTGCCATAGCGGGGGCGACCTACAATGAGCAGTTCTTC.

This sequence joins TRBV30 and TRBJ2-6, with 8 bases fitting TRBD1. J was trimmed by 2 bases and V by 4 bases; bases with no gene match: 7. The CDR3 has 16 amino acids. Germline CDR1 GTSNPN, CDR2 SVGIG (reference sequence). The CDR3 region is CAWTTRGLAGANVLTF. CDR3 in DNA: TGTGCCTGGACAACCAGGGGGCTTGCTGGGGCCAACGTCCTGACTTTC.

CDR3 loop: CASSTSPSTSFYFDEQFF. CDR3 nucleotide sequence: TGTGCCAGCAGTACCTCCCCTTCTACTAGCTTCTATTTTGATGAGCAGTTCTTC. V usage is TRBV2 and J usage is TRBJ2-1; maybe TRBD2 (6 bases). Germline V CDR1 and CDR2: SNHLY, FYNNEI. Trimming took 5 bases from V and 8 from J, leaving 28 bases between them. The CDR3 totals 18 residues. Complete variable domain (other parts from reference TRBV2 and TRBJ2-1): EPEVTQTPSHQVTQMGQEVILRCVPISNHLYFYWYRQILGQKVEFLVSFYNNEISEKSEIFDDQFSVERPDGSNFTLKIRSTKLEDSAMYFCASSTSPSTSFYFDEQFFGPGTRLTVL.

The gene calls are TRBV5-1 and TRBJ2-1; 12 positions match TRBD2. Trimming removed 4 bases from V and 8 bases from J; junction bases left unmatched: 10. Germline V CDR1 and CDR2: SGHRS, YFSETQ. The CDR3 totals 16 residues. For the CDR3, the DNA is TGCGCCAGCAGCGCAGGTACTAGCGGGGGGCACTATGAGCAGTTCTTC. Translation gives CASSAGTSGGHYEQFF.

The V and J genes are TRBV5-4 and TRBJ1-2, with D tentatively TRBD1 (5 bases). Trimming pared 3 bases from V and 4 bases from J, leaving 13 bases between. Germline lookup yields CDR1 SGHNT and CDR2 YYREEE (reference sequence). The CDR3 totals 14 residues. The CDR3 loop reads CASSWDGVTYGYTF. The CDR3 DNA is TGTGCCAGCAGCTGGGACGGAGTGACCTATGGCTACACCTTC.

This clonotype occurred many times. V and J are TRBV20-1 and TRBJ2-5; D gene unclear. Trimming pared 7 bases from V and 1 base from J, leaving 10 bases between. The CDR3 has 12 residues. Germline assignment: CDR1 DFQATT and CDR2 SNEGSKA (reference sequence). The DNA of the CDR3 is TGCAGTGTTCCGTTGGGCCAAGAGACCCAGTACTTC. Amino acid sequence: CSVPLGQETQYF.

The genes are TRBV20-1 and TRBJ2-3; D is unclear. The germline CDR1 and CDR2 sequences are DFQATT and SNEGSKA (reference sequence). The CDR3 spans 13 residues. V was pared by 3 bases and J by 3 bases, with 10 bases between. For the CDR3, the DNA is TGCAGTGCTAGTGGTGGCCAGACAGATACGCAGTATTTT. Encoded protein: CSASGGQTDTQYF.

This clonotype was counted at least ten times. The chain employs TRBV4-3 and TRBJ1-5; D call uncertain. The CDR3 is 15 residues long. The ends were cut back, 0 bases at V and 0 bases at J, with 6 bases in the middle. Germline CDR1 and CDR2: LGHNA and YSLEER. The CDR3, as DNA: TGCGCCAGCAGCCAAGATGCGTATAGCAATCAGCCCCAGCATTTT. Protein product: CASSQDAYSNQPQHF.